What follows are 16 T cell receptor beta chains derived from one specimen sequenced in a study of CD8 T cells in Susac syndrome. Reverse transcription used roughly 0.45 to 1 ug RNA and random hexamers. TCRdb processed the immunoSEQ multiplex PCR reads anew with MiXCR; each CDR3 protein has one entry. The sample contains around 220,000 distinct CDR3 sequences, around nine tenths of which appear only once. Source material: CD8+ T cells from PBMCs. The receptors stem from a human donor with multiple sclerosis.

The chain recombines TRBV28 with TRBJ1-1, with D maybe TRBD1 (6 bases). This CDR3 has 12 amino acids. In germline, CDR1 is MDHEN, CDR2 SYDVKM. Trimming pared 1 base from V and 10 bases from J, leaving 10 bases between. CDR3 sequence (DNA): TGTGCCAGCAGTTTATCGAGGACAGCAGCTTTCTTT. Translation: CASSLSRTAAFF.

The chain uses TRBV12-3 or TRBV12-4 and TRBJ2-3; D possibly corresponds to TRBD1 (6 bases). Trimming cost V 3 bases and J 2 bases, with 15 bases left between them. This CDR3 has 16 residues. CDR3: CASSLVGGGHTDTQYF. The CDR3, as DNA: TGTGCCAGCAGTTTGGTGGGTGGGGGACACACAGATACGCAGTATTTT.

This clonotype appeared a single time. This chain connects TRBV3-1 to TRBJ2-7, with 7 bases fitting TRBD2. Germline trimming cut 1 base from V and 4 bases from J; bases unmatched to any gene: 4. The germline V gene encodes CDR1 LGHDT and CDR2 YNNKEL (reference sequence). The CDR3 contains 14 residues. The CDR3 loop is CASSQGGSGYEQYF. CDR3 nucleotides: TGTGCCAGCAGCCAAGGAGGTAGCGGGTACGAGCAGTACTTC.

The chain recombines TRBV30 with TRBJ2-1; TRBD2 aligns across 7 bases. Trimming at V came to 4 bases and at J to 0 bases, leaving 6 bases not matched to a gene. This CDR3 spans 15 amino acids. CDR1 is GTSNPN and CDR2 is SVGIG in the germline V gene (reference sequence). The CDR3 region is CAWTRGVSSYNEQFF. CDR3 coding DNA: TGTGCCTGGACCCGGGGGGTTAGCTCCTACAATGAGCAGTTCTTC.

CDR3 DNA sequence: TGTGCCAGCAGCCGTTCCAACCTAGCGGGAGTCGAGCAGTACTTC. Protein sequence: CASSRSNLAGVEQYF. This rearrangement joins TRBV14 to TRBJ2-7; TRBD2 matches 10 bases. The trim removed 4 bases at V and 6 bases at J, leaving 9 bases unmatched. The germline V gene encodes CDR1 SGHDN and CDR2 FVKESK. This CDR3 contains 15 residues. The full variable domain, its missing parts supplied by reference TRBV14 and TRBJ2-7, is EAGVTQFPSHSVIEKGQTVTLRCDPISGHDNLYWYRRVMGKEIKFLLHFVKESKQDESGMPNNRFLAERTGGTYSTLKVQPAELEDSGVYFCASSRSNLAGVEQYFGPGTRLTVT.

The chain uses TRBV9 and TRBJ1-1; D unclear. Per germline, CDR1 SGDLS and CDR2 YYNGEE. This CDR3 is 14 amino acids long. With 3 bases removed from V and 1 base from J, the gap between germline ends came to 10 bases. The chain's CDR3 is CASSGEAPNTEAFF. CDR3 nucleotide sequence: TGTGCCAGCAGCGGAGAGGCCCCGAACACTGAAGCTTTCTTT.

The chain links TRBV2 to TRBJ1-1; TRBD1 is a possible D gene (6 bases). The CDR3 extends over 13 amino acids. Germline loops: CDR1 SNHLY, CDR2 FYNNEI. V was clipped by 7 bases and J by 0 bases, with 9 bases between them. For the CDR3, the DNA is TGTGCCAGCATGACAGGAGTGAACACTGAAGCTTTCTTT. It specifies CASMTGVNTEAFF.

The rearrangement uses TRBV6-2 or TRBV6-3 and TRBJ2-1, with 10 bases lining up with TRBD2. Losses at the gene ends were 4 bases for V and 8 bases for J; bases not matched to a gene: 14. Germline V gene sequence: CDR1 MNHEY, CDR2 SVGEGT. CDR3 length equals 17 residues. CDR3 in amino acids: CASSWVGSGRAVDEQFF. The CDR3 region has the DNA TGTGCCAGCAGTTGGGTGGGAAGCGGGAGGGCCGTCGATGAGCAGTTCTTC.

The chain joins TRBV7-9 to TRBJ2-1, with 10 bases fitting TRBD2. This CDR3 spans 17 amino acids. CDR1 is SEHNR and CDR2 is FQNEAQ in the germline V gene (reference sequence). Unmatched junction bases numbered 13, after V lost 5 bases and J lost 6 bases. CDR3 sequence (DNA): TGTGCCAGCAGCCTGGCCCCTGGACTAGCGGACCGCAATGAGCAGTTCTTC. Translation gives CASSLAPGLADRNEQFF. The entire variable domain, with the rest obtained from reference TRBV7-9 and TRBJ2-1, is as follows: DTGVSQNPRHKITKRGQNVTFRCDPISEHNRLYWYRQTLGQGPEFLTYFQNEAQLEKSRLLSDRFSAERPKGSFSTLEIQRTEQGDSAMYLCASSLAPGLADRNEQFFGPGTRLTVL.

The chain joins TRBV18 to TRBJ1-3, with no clear D. Germline V CDR1 and CDR2: KGHSH, LQKENI. This CDR3 is 21 amino acids long. Trimming removed 6 bases from V and 2 bases from J, with 32 bases in between. The CDR3 sequence is CASSPTIVFTPPLPPGNTIYF. The CDR3 coding sequence is TGTGCCAGCTCTCCAACCATTGTTTTCACCCCACCCCTCCCTCCTGGAAACACCATATATTTT.

The chain has TRBV19 and TRBJ2-7; 8 bases are a match to TRBD2. The V segment lost 1 base and the J segment 0 bases; nucleotides outside the gene matches: 5. The CDR3 is made up of 16 amino acids. The germline V gene has CDR1 LNHDA and CDR2 SQIVND (reference sequence). CDR3 DNA: TGTGCCAGTAGTATAGGGACCGGGACTAGCTCCTACGAGCAGTACTTC. Protein: CASSIGTGTSSYEQYF.

The chain employs TRBV12-3 or TRBV12-4 and TRBJ1-2; 7 nucleotides align to TRBD1. The CDR3 is 19 residues long. V lost 1 base and J lost 5; bases outside the gene matches: 19. The CDR3 DNA sequence: TGTGCCAGCAGTTTAGATCCTGGGACAGATCCTTCTTTAGGGTATGGCTACACCTTC. Its translation is CASSLDPGTDPSLGYGYTF.

The rearrangement joins TRBV4-1 to TRBJ2-3; 10 positions match TRBD2. Germline values: CDR1 MGHRA, CDR2 YSYEKL. Trimming removed 1 base from V and 4 bases from J; junction bases left unmatched: 8. The CDR3 consists of 17 residues. The CDR3 region has the DNA TGCGCCAGCAGCCAAGTGCTAGCGGGAGAGGATGCAGATACGCAGTATTTT. Its protein product is CASSQVLAGEDADTQYF.

This rearrangement joins TRBV27 to TRBJ2-5; 7 nucleotides align to TRBD2. Looked up from germline, CDR1 is MNHEY and CDR2 is SMNVEV (reference sequence). The CDR3 has 13 residues. V was clipped by 5 bases and J by 5 bases; unmatched bases: 5. The CDR3 DNA reads TGTGCCAGCAGTCGGACTAGTTGGGAGACCCAGTACTTC. It translates to CASSRTSWETQYF.

This chain links TRBV6-5 with TRBJ2-5; 8 positions agree with TRBD2. After removal of 2 bases from V and 2 bases from J, the junction contained 13 bases not matched to a gene. The CDR3 is made up of 18 amino acids. Germline CDR1 is MNHEY and CDR2 is SVGAGI. CDR3 sequence: CASSYAAMSGGPQETQYF. CDR3 sequence (DNA): TGTGCCAGCAGTTACGCGGCAATGAGCGGGGGTCCACAAGAGACCCAGTACTTC.

V usage is TRBV12-3 or TRBV12-4 and J usage is TRBJ1-2, with D perhaps matching TRBD1 (5 bases). V lost 6 bases and J 3 bases, leaving 23 bases between the germline ends. This CDR3 has 17 residues. Written as DNA, the CDR3 is TGTGCCAGCAGCATGCCCAGGGTGAGCGGGTTGGACTATGGCTACACCTTC. Amino acid sequence: CASSMPRVSGLDYGYTF.